The entry below describes one T cell receptor beta chain. Its antigen is not identified. This sample was taken from a study of blood T cells in healthy people across ages. Notes on the study in general: Higher diversity and more naive CD4+ cells were features of long-lived donors, compared to aged donors.

Germline V CDR1 and CDR2: SGHDT, YYEEEE. The CDR3 sequence is 16 residues long. V trimming: 0 bases; J trimming: 0 bases; junction bases outside the gene matches: 6. Combining a sample-barcoded 5' primer with a J-beta primer mix, a second PCR ran for roughly 7 to 11 cycles. MiXCR, run by TCRdb on the 5' RACE reads, gives a single entry per CDR3 protein. There are roughly 1,300,000 distinct CDR3 sequences in the sample; 55% to 75% occur only once, and 6.5% to 8% lies in the top ten. The sequencing sample was made of blood. The clonotype comes from a man aged 18 to 29 in good health. V usage is TRBV5-6 and J usage is TRBJ2-7; 7 bases are a match to TRBD1. The CDR3 bases are TGTGCCAGCAGCTTGGAACGGGGACAGTACTCCTACGAGCAGTACTTC. Protein: CASSLERGQYSYEQYF.